One and the same sample provided the 21 T cell receptor beta chains below, sequenced in a study of OX40 agonist ivuxolimab in advanced cancers. TCRdb keeps only in-frame clones here, not all; method: immunoSEQ multiplex PCR. The sample records 77,000 or so clones, about 93% being singletons. Here the sequenced sample was CD4+ or CD8+ T cells sorted from blood, taken in a trial of the OX40 agonist ivuxolimab. The receptors were gathered from an adult with an advanced solid tumor such as melanoma, head and neck, liver or kidney cancer.

The gene calls are TRBV5-4 and TRBJ2-3; TRBD1 or TRBD2 may be the D gene (6 bases each). The CDR3 sequence is 17 residues long. V lost 3 bases to trimming and J lost 2 bases, with 19 bases between them. From germline, CDR1 is SGHNT and CDR2 YYREEE (reference sequence). The CDR3 loop is CASSWGEGEAYTDTQYF. The CDR3, as DNA: TGTGCCAGCAGCTGGGGCGAGGGGGAGGCTTACACAGATACGCAGTATTTT.

The J gene is TRBJ2-2, the V gene TRBV2; D ambiguous. The length of the CDR3 is 14 residues. The germline V gene encodes CDR1 SNHLY and CDR2 FYNNEI. The V gene lost 4 bases and the J gene lost 5 bases, with 11 bases spanning the gap. CDR3 DNA: TGTGCCAGCAGTGGAAGTTCGGTAACCGGGGAGCTGTTTTTT. As protein: CASSGSSVTGELFF.

The chain has TRBV18 and TRBJ2-2; tentatively, D is TRBD1 or TRBD2 (6 bases each). V was cut by 6 bases and J by 6 bases, with 23 bases left in between. Germline V CDR1 and CDR2: KGHSH, LQKENI. This CDR3 region has 17 residues. The CDR3 DNA reads TGTGCCAGCTCCTCTTCCAAGCAGGGGAGGAATGCCGGGGAGCTGTTTTTT. Its translation: CASSSSKQGRNAGELFF.

This chain uses TRBV19 with TRBJ1-4, with 7 nucleotides matching TRBD1. The V gene's germline CDR1 is LNHDA and CDR2 SQIVND (reference sequence). The CDR3 contains 19 residues. V dropped 5 bases and J dropped 7; count of bases not matched to a gene: 22. The CDR3 protein is CASSSTGTATFYAPEKLFF. As DNA, the CDR3 is TGTGCCAGTAGTTCAACCGGGACAGCCACTTTCTACGCCCCTGAAAAACTGTTTTTT.

The V and J genes are TRBV11-2 and TRBJ2-7; 8 nucleotides line up with TRBD2. There are 14 residues in the CDR3. The germline V gene has CDR1 SGHAT and CDR2 FQNNGV. J was trimmed by 4 bases and V by 1 base; bases with no gene match: 3. The CDR3 reads CASSLVRGGYEQYF. The CDR3 nucleotides are TGTGCCAGCAGCTTAGTTCGGGGGGGATACGAGCAGTACTTC.

V usage is TRBV19 and J usage is TRBJ2-1, with D possibly called TRBD1 or TRBD2 (5 bases each). The germline V gene has CDR1 LNHDA and CDR2 SQIVND (reference sequence). The CDR3 is made up of 16 amino acids. V lost 2 bases and J 6 bases, leaving 17 bases between the germline ends. The CDR3 is CASSIRLLVGGNEQFF. As DNA, the CDR3 is TGTGCCAGTAGTATACGACTACTTGTTGGGGGCAATGAGCAGTTCTTC.

In its sample, this clone was seen once. The V gene is TRBV6-4, the J gene TRBJ2-7; 9 bases map to TRBD1. With 5 bases clipped from V and 2 bases from J, the junction kept 16 bases outside the gene matches. Germline V gene sequence: CDR1 MRHNA, CDR2 SNTAGT. The CDR3 covers 18 residues. The chain's CDR3 is CASSKPGQGSNGAYEQYF. CDR3 bases: TGTGCCAGCAGTAAACCGGGACAGGGCTCAAACGGGGCCTACGAGCAGTACTTC.

This clone was seen more than once but under ten times. This chain links TRBV19 with TRBJ1-5; possible D gene TRBD1, 6 bases. The germline V and J ends were trimmed by 7 bases and 6 bases, with 13 bases remaining between them. Germline V gives CDR1 LNHDA, CDR2 SQIVND (reference sequence). CDR3 length equals 13 residues. CDR3 bases: TGTGCCAGTACCATAGGGGGGTCTCAGCCCCAGCATTTT. Translation: CASTIGGSQPQHF.

This clone is a singleton in its sample. The chain links TRBV7-2 to TRBJ2-5; unclear D gene. V dropped 3 bases and J dropped 5 bases, with 10 bases sitting between them. The CDR3 is 13 residues long. Germline lookup yields CDR1 SGHTA and CDR2 FQGNSA. CDR3 sequence reads: CASSFLTGETQYF. Here the CDR3 DNA reads TGTGCCAGCAGCTTTTTGACTGGGGAGACCCAGTACTTC. Variable domain in full (rest from reference TRBV7-2 and TRBJ2-5): GAGVSQSPSNKVTEKGKDVELRCDPISGHTALYWYRQSLGQGLEFLIYFQGNSAPDKSGLPSDRFSAERTGGSVSTLTIQRTQQEDSAVYLCASSFLTGETQYFGPGTRLLVL.

The chain combines TRBV19 with TRBJ2-7, with a weak D call TRBD2 (6 bases). This CDR3 spans 14 amino acids. V dropped 4 bases and J dropped 0 bases, with 10 bases sitting between them. Germline V gene sequence: CDR1 LNHDA, CDR2 SQIVND (reference sequence). The CDR3 DNA reads TGTGCCAGTAGTAGGGCGGGGAGCTCCTACGAGCAGTACTTC. Translation: CASSRAGSSYEQYF. Using reference TRBV19 and TRBJ2-7 for the parts outside the CDR3, the full variable domain is DGGITQSPKYLFRKEGQNVTLSCEQNLNHDAMYWYRQDPGQGLRLIYYSQIVNDFQKGDIAEGYSVSREKKESFPLTVTSAQKNPTAFYLCASSRAGSSYEQYFGPGTRLTVT.

The chain recombines TRBV6-6 with TRBJ2-7; the D is unclear. Deletions cut 6 bases from V and 1 base from J, with 10 bases between. Germline V gene data show CDR1 as MNHNY and CDR2 as SVGAGI (reference sequence). There are 13 residues in the CDR3. CDR3 residues: CASRDPGSYEQYF. CDR3 nucleotide sequence: TGTGCCAGCAGAGACCCAGGATCCTACGAGCAGTACTTC.

This clone showed up just once. The chain couples TRBV7-9 to TRBJ2-1; 10 nucleotides match TRBD2. With V trimmed by 0 bases and J by 6 bases, 5 bases remained unmatched. This CDR3 region has 16 residues. Germline assignment: CDR1 SEHNR and CDR2 FQNEAQ (reference sequence). The CDR3 DNA reads TGTGCCAGCAGCTTAGCGCTGGCTAGCGGGGGCAATGAGCAGTTCTTC. Its protein is CASSLALASGGNEQFF.

The chain recombines TRBV5-1 with TRBJ1-1; 8 bases map to TRBD1. J lost 0 bases, V lost 3 bases, and 7 bases had no gene match. The CDR3 has 16 amino acids. Germline assignment: CDR1 SGHRS and CDR2 YFSETQ. The CDR3 DNA reads as TGCGCCAGCAGCTCCGACAGGGGCTTTTTGAACACTGAAGCTTTCTTT. This sequence encodes CASSSDRGFLNTEAFF.

This chain joins TRBV5-4 and TRBJ1-1; D is undetermined. The V end lost 4 bases, the J end lost 5 bases, and 15 bases lay between the germline ends. This CDR3 is built from 14 residues. Germline V gene sequence: CDR1 SGHNT, CDR2 YYREEE (reference sequence). The CDR3 reads CASSGQVGVTEAFF. In DNA, the CDR3 is TGTGCCAGCAGCGGCCAAGTAGGAGTGACTGAAGCTTTCTTT.

The chain combines TRBV6-1 with TRBJ1-1; D possibly corresponds to TRBD1 (6 bases). The germline V gene has CDR1 MNHNS and CDR2 SASEGT. The CDR3 is 13 residues long. V lost 5 bases and J 1 base, leaving 8 bases between the germline ends. In nucleotides, the CDR3 is TGTGCCAGCAGTCAACAGGGGAACACTGAAGCTTTCTTT. Protein product: CASSQQGNTEAFF.

The J gene is TRBJ1-6, the V gene TRBV14; 8 bases align to TRBD1. Per germline, CDR1 SGHDN and CDR2 FVKESK. The CDR3 runs to 15 residues. Trimming removed 6 bases from V and 9 bases from J; junction bases left unmatched: 10. In DNA, the CDR3 is TGTGCCAGCAGTTCCACAGGGGGACCGGCTTCACCCCTCCACTTT. The encoded protein is CASSSTGGPASPLHF.

V is TRBV28 and J is TRBJ2-4; D is perhaps TRBD1 or TRBD2 (5 bases each). Per the germline V gene, CDR1 is MDHEN and CDR2 is SYDVKM. CDR3 length: 13 amino acids. Trimming left V 7 bases short and J 4 bases short, with 11 bases between. The CDR3 reads CASNRDQKNIQYF. The CDR3, as DNA: TGTGCCAGCAATCGGGACCAAAAAAACATTCAGTACTTC. The variable domain in full, completed from reference TRBV28 and TRBJ2-4, reads DVKVTQSSRYLVKRTGEKVFLECVQDMDHENMFWYRQDPGLGLRLIYFSYDVKMKEKGDIPEGYSVSREKKERFSLILESASTNQTSMYLCASNRDQKNIQYFGAGTRLSVL.

The V gene is TRBV2, the J gene TRBJ1-1; weak D call: TRBD1 (6 bases). Germline V gene lookup returns CDR1 SNHLY and CDR2 FYNNEI. The CDR3 runs to 13 residues. The V end lost 7 bases, the J end lost 0 bases, and 9 bases lay between the germline ends. The DNA of the CDR3 is TGTGCCAGCAAGCGACAGGTGAACACTGAAGCTTTCTTT. This sequence encodes CASKRQVNTEAFF.

The chain has TRBV6-1 and TRBJ2-4; 13 bases match TRBD2. Germline CDR1 is MNHNS and CDR2 is SASEGT. This CDR3 spans 15 amino acids. V shed 3 bases and J 8 bases; nucleotides not matched to a gene: 4. Written as DNA, the CDR3 is TGTGCCAGCAGTGAGACTAGCGGGAGGATATACATTCAGTACTTC. Translation gives CASSETSGRIYIQYF.

In this sample, this clone turned up once. V gene TRBV7-2 combines with J gene TRBJ1-6, with D uncertain. Germline V CDR1 and CDR2: SGHTA, FQGNSA. The CDR3 loop spans 16 amino acids. Between the trimmed V and J ends, which lost 2 bases and 10 bases, there was a span of 18 bases. CDR3 coding DNA: TGTGCCAGCAGCTTATACTGGTCAGGTTTGGAATCACCCCTCCACTTT. Its translation is CASSLYWSGLESPLHF.

The V call is TRBV30, the J call TRBJ1-5; unclear D gene. V lost 1 base and J lost 0, with 4 bases in between. The V gene's germline CDR1 is GTSNPN and CDR2 SVGIG (reference sequence). The length of the CDR3 is 13 residues. The CDR3 coding sequence is TGTGCCTGGAGTGGGTCTAGCAATCAGCCCCAGCATTTT. As protein: CAWSGSSNQPQHF.